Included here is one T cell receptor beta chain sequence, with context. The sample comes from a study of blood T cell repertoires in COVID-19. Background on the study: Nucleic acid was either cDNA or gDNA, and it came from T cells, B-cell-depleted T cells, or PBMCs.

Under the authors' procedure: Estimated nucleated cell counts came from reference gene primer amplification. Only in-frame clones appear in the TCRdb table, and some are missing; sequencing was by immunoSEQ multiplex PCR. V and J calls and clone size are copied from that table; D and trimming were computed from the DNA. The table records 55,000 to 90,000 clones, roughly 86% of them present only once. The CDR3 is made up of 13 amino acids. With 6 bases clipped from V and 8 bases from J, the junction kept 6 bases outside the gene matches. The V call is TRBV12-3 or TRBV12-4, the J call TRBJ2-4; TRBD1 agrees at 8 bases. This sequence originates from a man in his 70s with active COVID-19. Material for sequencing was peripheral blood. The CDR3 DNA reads TGTGCCAGCAGCCAGGGGGCGAGGGACATTCAGTACTTC. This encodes CASSQGARDIQYF.